Sequencing of this T cell receptor (beta chain) was carried out in a study of T cells after yellow fever vaccination. Trimming removed 5 bases from V and 7 bases from J; junction bases left unmatched: 10. The length of the CDR3 is 14 residues. The germline gives CDR1 DFQATT, CDR2 SNEGSKA (reference sequence). The study, taken as a whole, reports: The CD4 compartment and the CD8 compartment contained a small share of clonotypes in common. FACS-sorted repertoires might harbor abundant contaminating clonotypes from the bulk population. When the response was secondary, it was weaker but reached its peak faster, day 5 versus 15.

TCRdb processed the 5' RACE reads anew with MiXCR; each CDR3 protein has one entry. The sample has some 550,000 distinct CDR3 sequences; about 19% are singletons. In this sample, this clonotype turned up once. The antigen remains undetermined. This TCR was sampled from a man aged 25 to 40 who received the YFV17D yellow fever vaccine. The genes are TRBV20-1 and TRBJ2-1, with TRBD2 matching 8 bases. The specimen was PBMCs, collected 15 days after the yellow fever booster vaccination. The CDR3 DNA follows: TGCAGTGCTGAACAAGCGGGAGTAGGGAATGAGCAGTTCTTC. Its translation is CSAEQAGVGNEQFF.